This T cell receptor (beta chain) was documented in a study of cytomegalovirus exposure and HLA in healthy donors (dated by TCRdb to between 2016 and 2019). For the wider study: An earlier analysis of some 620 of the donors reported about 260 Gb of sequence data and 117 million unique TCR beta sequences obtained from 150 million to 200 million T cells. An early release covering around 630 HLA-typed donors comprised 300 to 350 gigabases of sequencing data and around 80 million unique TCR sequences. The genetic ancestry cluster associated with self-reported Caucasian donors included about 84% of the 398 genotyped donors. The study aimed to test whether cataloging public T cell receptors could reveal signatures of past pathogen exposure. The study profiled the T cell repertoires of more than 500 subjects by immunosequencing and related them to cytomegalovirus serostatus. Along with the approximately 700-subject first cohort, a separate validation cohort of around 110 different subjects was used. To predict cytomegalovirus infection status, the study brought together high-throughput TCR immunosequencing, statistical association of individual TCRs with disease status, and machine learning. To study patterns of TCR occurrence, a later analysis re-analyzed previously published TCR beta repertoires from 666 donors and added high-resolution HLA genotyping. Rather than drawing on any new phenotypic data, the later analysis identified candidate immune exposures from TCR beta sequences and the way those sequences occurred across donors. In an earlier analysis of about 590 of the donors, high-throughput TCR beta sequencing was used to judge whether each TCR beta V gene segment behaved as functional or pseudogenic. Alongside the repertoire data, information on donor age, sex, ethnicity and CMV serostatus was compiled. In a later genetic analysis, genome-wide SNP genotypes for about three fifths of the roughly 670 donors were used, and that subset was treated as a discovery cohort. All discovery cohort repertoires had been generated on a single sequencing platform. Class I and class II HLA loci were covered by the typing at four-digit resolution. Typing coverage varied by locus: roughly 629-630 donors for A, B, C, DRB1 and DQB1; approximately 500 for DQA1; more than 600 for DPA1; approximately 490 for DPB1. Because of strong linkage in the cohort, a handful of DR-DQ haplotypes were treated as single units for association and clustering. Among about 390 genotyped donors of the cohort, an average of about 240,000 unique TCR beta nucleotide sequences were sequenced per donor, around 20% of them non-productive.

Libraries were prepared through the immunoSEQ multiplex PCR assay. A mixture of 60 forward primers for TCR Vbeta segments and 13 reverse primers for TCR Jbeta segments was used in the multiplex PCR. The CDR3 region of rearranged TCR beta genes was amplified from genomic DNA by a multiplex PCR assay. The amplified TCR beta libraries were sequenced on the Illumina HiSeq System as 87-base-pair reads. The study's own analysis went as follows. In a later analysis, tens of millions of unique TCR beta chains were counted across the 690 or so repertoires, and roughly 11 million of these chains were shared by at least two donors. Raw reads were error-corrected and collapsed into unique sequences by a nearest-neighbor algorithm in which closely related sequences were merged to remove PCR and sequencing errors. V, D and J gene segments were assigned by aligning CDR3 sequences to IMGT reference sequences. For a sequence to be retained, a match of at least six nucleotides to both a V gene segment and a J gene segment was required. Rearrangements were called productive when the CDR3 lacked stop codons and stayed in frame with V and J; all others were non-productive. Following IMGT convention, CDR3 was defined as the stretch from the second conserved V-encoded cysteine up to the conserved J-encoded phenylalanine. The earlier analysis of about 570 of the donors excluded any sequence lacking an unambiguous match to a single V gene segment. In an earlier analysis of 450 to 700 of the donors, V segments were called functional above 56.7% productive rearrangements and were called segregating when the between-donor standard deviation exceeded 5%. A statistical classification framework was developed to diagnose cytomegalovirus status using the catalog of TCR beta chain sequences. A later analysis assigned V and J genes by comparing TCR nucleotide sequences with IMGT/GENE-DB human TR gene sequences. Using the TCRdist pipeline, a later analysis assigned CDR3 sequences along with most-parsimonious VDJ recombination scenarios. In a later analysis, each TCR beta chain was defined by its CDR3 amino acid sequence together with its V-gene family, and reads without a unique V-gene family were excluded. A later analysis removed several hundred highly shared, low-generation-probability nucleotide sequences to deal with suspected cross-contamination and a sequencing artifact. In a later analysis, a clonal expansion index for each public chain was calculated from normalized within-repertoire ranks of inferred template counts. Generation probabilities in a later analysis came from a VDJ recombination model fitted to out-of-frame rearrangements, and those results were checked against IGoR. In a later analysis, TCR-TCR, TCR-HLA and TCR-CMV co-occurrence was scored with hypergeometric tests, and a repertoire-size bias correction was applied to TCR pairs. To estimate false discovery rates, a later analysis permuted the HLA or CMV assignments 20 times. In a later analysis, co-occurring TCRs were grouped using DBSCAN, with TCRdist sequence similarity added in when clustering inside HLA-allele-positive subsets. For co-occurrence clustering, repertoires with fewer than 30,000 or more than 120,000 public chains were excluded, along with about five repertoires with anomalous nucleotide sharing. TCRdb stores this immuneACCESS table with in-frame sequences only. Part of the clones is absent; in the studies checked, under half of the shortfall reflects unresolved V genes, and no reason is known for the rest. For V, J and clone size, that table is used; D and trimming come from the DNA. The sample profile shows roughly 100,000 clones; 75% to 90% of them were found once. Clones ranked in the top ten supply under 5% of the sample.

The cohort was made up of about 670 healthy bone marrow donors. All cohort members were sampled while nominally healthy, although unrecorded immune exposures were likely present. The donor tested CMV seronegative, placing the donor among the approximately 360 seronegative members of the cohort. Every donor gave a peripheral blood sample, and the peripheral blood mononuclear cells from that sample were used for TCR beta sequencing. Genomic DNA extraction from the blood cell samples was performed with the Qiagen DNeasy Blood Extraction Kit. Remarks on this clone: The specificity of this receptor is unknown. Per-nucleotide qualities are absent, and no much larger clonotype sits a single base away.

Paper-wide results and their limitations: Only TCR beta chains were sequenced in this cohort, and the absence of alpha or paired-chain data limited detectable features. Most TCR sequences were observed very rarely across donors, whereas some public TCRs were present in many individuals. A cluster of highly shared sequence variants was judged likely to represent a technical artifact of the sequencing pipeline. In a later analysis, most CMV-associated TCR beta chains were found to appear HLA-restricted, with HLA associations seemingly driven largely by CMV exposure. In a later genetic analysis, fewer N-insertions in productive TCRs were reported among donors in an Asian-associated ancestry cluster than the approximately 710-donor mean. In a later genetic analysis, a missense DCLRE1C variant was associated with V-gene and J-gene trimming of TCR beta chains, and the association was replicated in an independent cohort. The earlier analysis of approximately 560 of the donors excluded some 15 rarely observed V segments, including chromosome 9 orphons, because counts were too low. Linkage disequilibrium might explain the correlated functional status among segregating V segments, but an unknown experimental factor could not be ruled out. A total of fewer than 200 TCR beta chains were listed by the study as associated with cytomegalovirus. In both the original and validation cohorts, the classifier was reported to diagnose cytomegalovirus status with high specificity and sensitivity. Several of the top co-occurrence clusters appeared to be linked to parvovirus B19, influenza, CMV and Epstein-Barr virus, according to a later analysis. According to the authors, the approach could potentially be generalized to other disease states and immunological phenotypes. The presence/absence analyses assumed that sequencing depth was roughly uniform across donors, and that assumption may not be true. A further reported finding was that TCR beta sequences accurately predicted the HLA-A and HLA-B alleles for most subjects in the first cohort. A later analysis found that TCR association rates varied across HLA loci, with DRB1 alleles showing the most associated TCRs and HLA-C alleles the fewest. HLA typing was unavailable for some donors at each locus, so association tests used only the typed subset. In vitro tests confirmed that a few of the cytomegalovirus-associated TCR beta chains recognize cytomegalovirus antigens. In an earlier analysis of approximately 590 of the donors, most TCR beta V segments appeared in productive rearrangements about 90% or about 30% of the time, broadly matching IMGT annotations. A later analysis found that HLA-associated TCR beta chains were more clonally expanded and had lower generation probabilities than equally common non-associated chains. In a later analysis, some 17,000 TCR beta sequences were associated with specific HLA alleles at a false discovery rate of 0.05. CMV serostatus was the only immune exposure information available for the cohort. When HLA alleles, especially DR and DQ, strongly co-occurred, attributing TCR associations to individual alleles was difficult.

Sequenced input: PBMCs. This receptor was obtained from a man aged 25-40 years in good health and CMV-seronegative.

The sequenced DNA is TGTGCCTGGAGCCCTAGCGGGAGGGCCTACAATGAGCAGTTCTTC. It translates to CAWSPSGRAYNEQFF. The chain uses TRBV30 and TRBJ2-1, with 12 junctional bases fitting TRBD2. Unmatched junction bases come to 2, with V trimmed by 3 bases and J by 2 bases. The germline V gene (reference sequence) supplies CDR1 GTSNPN and CDR2 SVGIG. From the cysteine up to the phenylalanine, the CDR3 has a length of 15 residues. The only DNA kept is the CDR3, 45 bases in frame from the first base.